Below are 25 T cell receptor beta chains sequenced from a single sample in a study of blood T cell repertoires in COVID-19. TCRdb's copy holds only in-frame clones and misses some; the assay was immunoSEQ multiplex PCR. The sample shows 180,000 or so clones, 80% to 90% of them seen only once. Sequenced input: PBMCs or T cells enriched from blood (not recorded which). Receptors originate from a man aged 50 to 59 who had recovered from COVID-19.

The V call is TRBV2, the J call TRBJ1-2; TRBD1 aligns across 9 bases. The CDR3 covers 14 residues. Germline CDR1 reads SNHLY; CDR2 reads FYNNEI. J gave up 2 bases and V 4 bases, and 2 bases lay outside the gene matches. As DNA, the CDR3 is TGTGCCAGCAGTGTAGGACAGGGGAACTATGGCTACACCTTC. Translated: CASSVGQGNYGYTF.

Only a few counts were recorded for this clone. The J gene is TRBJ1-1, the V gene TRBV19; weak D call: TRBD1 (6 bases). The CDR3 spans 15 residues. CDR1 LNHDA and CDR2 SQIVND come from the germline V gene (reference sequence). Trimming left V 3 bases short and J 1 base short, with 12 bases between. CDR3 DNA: TGTGCCAGTAGTATTACAACAGGGAGGAACACTGAAGCTTTCTTT. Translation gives CASSITTGRNTEAFF.

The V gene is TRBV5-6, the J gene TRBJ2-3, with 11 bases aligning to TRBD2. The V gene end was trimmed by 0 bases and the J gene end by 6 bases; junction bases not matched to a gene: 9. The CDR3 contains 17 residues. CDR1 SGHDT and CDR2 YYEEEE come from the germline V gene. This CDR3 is CASSLGLSGGAVDTQYF. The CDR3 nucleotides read TGTGCCAGCAGCTTGGGGCTTAGCGGGGGGGCCGTCGATACGCAGTATTTT.

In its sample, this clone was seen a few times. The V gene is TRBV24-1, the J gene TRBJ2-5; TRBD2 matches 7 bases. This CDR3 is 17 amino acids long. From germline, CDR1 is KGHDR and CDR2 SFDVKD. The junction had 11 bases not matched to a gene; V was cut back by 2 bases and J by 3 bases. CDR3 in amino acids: CATSDSLGAGFEETQYF. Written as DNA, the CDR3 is TGTGCCACCAGTGATTCCCTAGGAGCGGGGTTCGAAGAGACCCAGTACTTC.

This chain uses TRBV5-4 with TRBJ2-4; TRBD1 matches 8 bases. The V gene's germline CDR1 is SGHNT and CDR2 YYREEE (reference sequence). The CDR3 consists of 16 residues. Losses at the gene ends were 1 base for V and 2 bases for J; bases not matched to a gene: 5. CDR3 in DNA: TGTGCCAGCAGCTTGCTTCAGGGGGCAACCAAAAACATTCAGTACTTC. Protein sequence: CASSLLQGATKNIQYF.

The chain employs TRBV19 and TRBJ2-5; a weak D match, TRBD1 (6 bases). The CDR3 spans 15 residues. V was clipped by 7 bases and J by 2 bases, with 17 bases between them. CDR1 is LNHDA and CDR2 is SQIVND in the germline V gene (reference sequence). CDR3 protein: CASNNRGTSQETQYF. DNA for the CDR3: TGTGCCAGTAATAATAGGGGGACATCTCAAGAGACCCAGTACTTC.

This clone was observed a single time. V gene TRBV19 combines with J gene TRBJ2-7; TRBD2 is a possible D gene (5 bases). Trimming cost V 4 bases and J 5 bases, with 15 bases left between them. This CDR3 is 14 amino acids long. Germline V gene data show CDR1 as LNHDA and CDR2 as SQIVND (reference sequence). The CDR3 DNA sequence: TGTGCCAGTAGTACCCGGCGGGCTTTCCACGAGCAGTACTTC. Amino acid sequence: CASSTRRAFHEQYF.

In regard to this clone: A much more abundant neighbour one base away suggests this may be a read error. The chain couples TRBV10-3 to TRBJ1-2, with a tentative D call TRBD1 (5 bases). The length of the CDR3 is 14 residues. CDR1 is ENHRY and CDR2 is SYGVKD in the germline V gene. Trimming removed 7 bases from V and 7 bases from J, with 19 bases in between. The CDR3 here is CAITLRGKERGYTF. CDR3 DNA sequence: TGTGCCATCACCTTACGGGGGAAGGAGCGTGGCTACACCTTC.

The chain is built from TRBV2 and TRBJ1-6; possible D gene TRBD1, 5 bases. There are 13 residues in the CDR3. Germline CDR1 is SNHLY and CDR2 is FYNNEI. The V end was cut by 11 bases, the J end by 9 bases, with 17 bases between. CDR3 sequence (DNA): TGTGCCGGACACTCCCTTGCTCGTTCACCCCTCCACTTT. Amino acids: CAGHSLARSPLHF.

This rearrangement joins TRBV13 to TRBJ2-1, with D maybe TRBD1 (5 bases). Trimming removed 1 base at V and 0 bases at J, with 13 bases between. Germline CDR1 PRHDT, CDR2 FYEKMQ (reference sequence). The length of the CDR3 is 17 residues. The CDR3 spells CASSLALDSSSYNEQFF. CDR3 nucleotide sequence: TGTGCCAGCAGCTTAGCCCTTGACAGCAGCTCCTACAATGAGCAGTTCTTC.

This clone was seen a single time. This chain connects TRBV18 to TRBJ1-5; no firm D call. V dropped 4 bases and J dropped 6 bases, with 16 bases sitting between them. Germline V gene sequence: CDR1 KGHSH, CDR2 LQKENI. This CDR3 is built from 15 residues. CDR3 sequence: CASSLLDGDGQPQHF. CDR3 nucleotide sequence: TGTGCCAGCTCACTTCTGGACGGGGATGGTCAGCCCCAGCATTTT.

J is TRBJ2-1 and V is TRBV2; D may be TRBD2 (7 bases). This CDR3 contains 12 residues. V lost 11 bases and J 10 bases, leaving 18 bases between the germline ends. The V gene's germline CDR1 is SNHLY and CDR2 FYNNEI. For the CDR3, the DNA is TGTGCCGGCGGGGGCGGGGCGAGGGAGCAGTTCTTC. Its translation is CAGGGGAREQFF. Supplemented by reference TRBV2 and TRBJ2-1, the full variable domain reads EPEVTQTPSHQVTQMGQEVILRCVPISNHLYFYWYRQILGQKVEFLVSFYNNEISEKSEIFDDQFSVERPDGSNFTLKIRSTKLEDSAMYFCAGGGGAREQFFGPGTRLTVL.

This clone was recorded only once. CDR3 DNA sequence: TGTGCCAGCAGCTTAACCCCTTTAGCGGGGGGCTCTGGGGCCAACGTCCTGACTTTC. It encodes CASSLTPLAGGSGANVLTF. J is TRBJ2-6 and V is TRBV7-2; TRBD2 matches at 10 bases. Germline CDR1 is SGHTA and CDR2 is FQGNSA. The CDR3 totals 19 residues. V was clipped by 2 bases and J by 0 bases; unmatched bases: 7.

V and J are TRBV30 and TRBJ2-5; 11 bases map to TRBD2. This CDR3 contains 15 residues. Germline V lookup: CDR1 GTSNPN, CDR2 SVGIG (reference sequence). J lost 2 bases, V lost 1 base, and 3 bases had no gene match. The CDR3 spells CAWSGLAGKQETQYF. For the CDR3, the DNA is TGTGCCTGGAGTGGACTAGCGGGGAAGCAAGAGACCCAGTACTTC.

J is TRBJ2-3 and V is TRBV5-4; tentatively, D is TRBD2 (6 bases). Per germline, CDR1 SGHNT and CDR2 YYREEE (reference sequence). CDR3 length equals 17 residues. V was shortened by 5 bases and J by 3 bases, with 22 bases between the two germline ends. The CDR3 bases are TGTGCCAGCAGGCAACCGGGACTCACCTCCGGTACAGATACGCAGTATTTT. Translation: CASRQPGLTSGTDTQYF.

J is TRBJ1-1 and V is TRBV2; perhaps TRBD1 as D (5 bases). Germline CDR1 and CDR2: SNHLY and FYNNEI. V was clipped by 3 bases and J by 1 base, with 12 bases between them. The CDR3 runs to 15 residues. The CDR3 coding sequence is TGTGCCAGCAGTGATGGAAGTCAGGGGAACACTGAAGCTTTCTTT. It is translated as CASSDGSQGNTEAFF.

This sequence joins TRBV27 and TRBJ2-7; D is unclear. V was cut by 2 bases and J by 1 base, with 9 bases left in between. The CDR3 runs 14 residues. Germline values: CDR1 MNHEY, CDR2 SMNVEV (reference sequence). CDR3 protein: CASSLKPLSYEQYF. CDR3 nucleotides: TGTGCCAGCAGTTTAAAACCCCTATCCTACGAGCAGTACTTC.

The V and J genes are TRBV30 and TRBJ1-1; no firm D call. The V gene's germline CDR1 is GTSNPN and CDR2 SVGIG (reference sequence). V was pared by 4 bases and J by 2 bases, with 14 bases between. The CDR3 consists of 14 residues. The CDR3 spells CAWISRGANTEAFF. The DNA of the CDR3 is TGTGCCTGGATCTCAAGAGGTGCCAACACTGAAGCTTTCTTT.

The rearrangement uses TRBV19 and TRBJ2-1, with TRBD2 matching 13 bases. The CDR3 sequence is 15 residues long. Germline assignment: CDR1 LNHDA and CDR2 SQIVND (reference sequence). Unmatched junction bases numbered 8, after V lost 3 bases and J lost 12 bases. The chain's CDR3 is CASSMTTSGGAWQFF. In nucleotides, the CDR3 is TGTGCCAGTAGTATGACCACTAGCGGGGGGGCCTGGCAGTTCTTC.

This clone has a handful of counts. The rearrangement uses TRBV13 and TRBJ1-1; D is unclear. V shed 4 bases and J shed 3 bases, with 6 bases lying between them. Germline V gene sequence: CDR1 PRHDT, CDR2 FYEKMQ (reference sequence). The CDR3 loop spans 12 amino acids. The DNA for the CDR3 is TGTGCCAGCAGCTCTCAGGACACTGAAGCTTTCTTT. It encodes CASSSQDTEAFF.

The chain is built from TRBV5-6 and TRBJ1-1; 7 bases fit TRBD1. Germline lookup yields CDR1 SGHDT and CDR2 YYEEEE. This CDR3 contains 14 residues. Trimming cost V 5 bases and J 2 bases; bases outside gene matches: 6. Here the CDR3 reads CASRQTGTNTEAFF. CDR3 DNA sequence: TGTGCCAGCAGACAGACAGGGACCAACACTGAAGCTTTCTTT.

In nucleotides, the CDR3 is TGTGCCAGCAGCCGGACAGGGGGCAGCAATGAGCAGTTCTTC. Translating gives CASSRTGGSNEQFF. The V and J genes are TRBV7-9 and TRBJ2-1; 11 bases map to TRBD1. Germline V gene sequence: CDR1 SEHNR, CDR2 FQNEAQ (reference sequence). The CDR3 is 14 residues long. Germline trimming cut 5 bases from V and 6 bases from J; bases unmatched to any gene: 3.

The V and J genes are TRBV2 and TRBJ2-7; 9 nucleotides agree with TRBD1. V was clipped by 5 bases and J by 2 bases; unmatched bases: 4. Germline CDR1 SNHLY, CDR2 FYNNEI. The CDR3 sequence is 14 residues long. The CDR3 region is CASSPGQGTYEQYF. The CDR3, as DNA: TGTGCCAGCAGTCCGGGACAGGGAACCTACGAGCAGTACTTC.

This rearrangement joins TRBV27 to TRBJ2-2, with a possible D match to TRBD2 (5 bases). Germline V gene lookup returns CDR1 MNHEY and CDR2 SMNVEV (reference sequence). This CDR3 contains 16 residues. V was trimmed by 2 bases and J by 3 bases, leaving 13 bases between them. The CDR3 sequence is CASSLSYGLYTGELFF. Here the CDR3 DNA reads TGTGCCAGCAGTTTAAGCTACGGACTTTACACCGGGGAGCTGTTTTTT.

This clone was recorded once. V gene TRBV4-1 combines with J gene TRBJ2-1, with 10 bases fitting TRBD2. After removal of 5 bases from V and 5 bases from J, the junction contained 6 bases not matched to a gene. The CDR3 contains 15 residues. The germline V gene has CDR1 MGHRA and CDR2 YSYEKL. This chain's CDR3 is CASSETSGRDNEQFF. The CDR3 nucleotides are TGCGCCAGCAGCGAGACTAGCGGGCGAGACAATGAGCAGTTCTTC.